A selection of T cell receptor beta chains follows, all from one sample in a study of blood T cell repertoires in COVID-19. TCRdb keeps only in-frame clones here, not all; method: immunoSEQ multiplex PCR. The sample has under 350,000 clones; 70% to 90% are singletons. The sample comprised peripheral blood. Source of these receptors: a human donor in a cohort sampled during active COVID-19. CDR3s include the opening cysteine and the closing phenylalanine or tryptophan. Each record gives: CDR3 length, D gene, V gene, J gene, clone size, CDR3 DNA, CDR3 protein. D genes are given only for firm matches. Part of the rows lack a size; the others show once, few, many or a class for expanded clones.

>14|TRBD1|TRBV6-5|TRBJ1-6|NA
TGTGCCAGCAGTTTGGACAGGGCCAATTCACCCCTCCACTTT
CASSLDRANSPLHF
>16|TRBD2|TRBV3-1/TRBV3-2|TRBJ2-3|NA
TGTGCCAGCAGCCCCGGGACTAGCTCTAGCACAGATACGCAGTATTTT
CASSPGTSSSTDTQYF
>15|NA|TRBV7-9|TRBJ1-2|NA
TGTGCCAGCAGCTTAGACAGACGGATAAATGAAGGCTACACCTTC
CASSLDRRINEGYTF
>13|TRBD2|TRBV7-6|TRBJ2-1|NA
TGTGCCAGCAGCTGGGGGGGACCCAATGAGCAGTTCTTC
CASSWGGPNEQFF
>13|NA|TRBV11-3|TRBJ2-7|NA
TGTGCCAGCAGCTTAAGGCCCGCGGACGAGCAGTACTTC
CASSLRPADEQYF
>17|TRBD2|TRBV9|TRBJ2-1|NA
TGTGCCAGCAGCCCGGGTGGTGGCGGGGGGGCCAACAATGAGCAGTTCTTC
CASSPGGGGGANNEQFF
>16|TRBD2|TRBV25-1|TRBJ2-3|NA
TGTGCCAGCAGTGACTCGACTAGCGGATCCACAGATACGCAGTATTTT
CASSDSTSGSTDTQYF
>13|NA|TRBV19|TRBJ2-5|few
TGTGCCAGTAGTTTTGGGGGCCGAGAGACCCAGTACTTC
CASSFGGRETQYF
>16|TRBD1|TRBV24-1|TRBJ1-1|NA
TGTGCCACCAGTGACAAAAAGACAGGGGAGGACACTGAAGCTTTCTTT
CATSDKKTGEDTEAFF
>13|NA|TRBV11-3|TRBJ2-7|few
TGTGCCAGCAGCTTTAGGACAGTGAGCGAGCAGTACTTC
CASSFRTVSEQYF
>13|NA|TRBV5-1|TRBJ1-1|NA
TGCGCCAGCAGCCCAGGGGAAAGGGTACAAGCTTTCTTT
CASSPGERVQAFF
>17|TRBD1|TRBV5-4|TRBJ2-2|NA
TGTGCCAGCAGCCTACTTCCAGGGGGCTCGGGCACCGGGGAGCTGTTTTTT
CASSLLPGGSGTGELFF
>16|NA|TRBV5-1|TRBJ2-3|NA
TGCGCCAGCAGCTTGGCCAGCCGGGGATCGACAGATACGCAGTATTTT
CASSLASRGSTDTQYF
>12|NA|TRBV6-5|TRBJ1-4|once
TGTGCCAGCACCAATTTTAATGAAAAACTGTTTTTT
CASTNFNEKLFF
>15|NA|TRBV6-6|TRBJ1-4|NA
TGTGCCACCTTAAAGGGGACTACAACTAATGAAAAACTGTTTTTT
CATLKGTTTNEKLFF
>14|NA|TRBV6-5|TRBJ1-1|NA
TGTGCCAGCAGTTACACGACAGGGAACACTGAAGCTTTCTTT
CASSYTTGNTEAFF
>13|NA|TRBV7-9|TRBJ2-7|NA
TGTGCCAGCAGCTCGGGGAACTCCTACGAGCAGTACTTC
CASSSGNSYEQYF
>13|TRBD2|TRBV5-1|TRBJ2-3|few
TGCGCCAGCACCCAGACTAGCGAGGATACGCAGTATTTT
CASTQTSEDTQYF
>13|NA|TRBV14|TRBJ2-1|NA
TGTGCCAGCAGCCAAGGACAATACAATGAGCAGTTCTTC
CASSQGQYNEQFF
>13|NA|TRBV2|TRBJ2-2|NA
TGTGCCAGCACCCGGGAAAATCCTGGGGAGCTGTTTTTT
CASTRENPGELFF
>13|NA|TRBV6-5|TRBJ2-1|NA
TGTGCCAGCAGTTACTCGGAGGGTAATGAGCAGTTCTTC
CASSYSEGNEQFF
>13|NA|TRBV7-6|TRBJ2-1|NA
TGTGCCAGCAGCTTAGCCCTAGTCGATGAGCAGTTCTTC
CASSLALVDEQFF
>11|NA|TRBV3-1/TRBV3-2|TRBJ1-1|NA
TGTGCCTGCGGGGTGGGCACTGAAGCTTTCTTT
CACGVGTEAFF
>16|TRBD1|TRBV5-5|TRBJ1-2|NA
TGTGCCAGCAGCTGGGGGGACAGTCTGGCTGTAGATGGCTACACCTTC
CASSWGDSLAVDGYTF
>13|NA|TRBV27|TRBJ1-2|NA
TGTGCCAGCAGTTCAGCGGGGCTCTATGGCTACACCTTC
CASSSAGLYGYTF
>17|NA|TRBV27|TRBJ1-6|NA
TGTGCCAGCAGTTTCCTAAGGACAGTCACTAATAATTCACCCCTCCACTTT
CASSFLRTVTNNSPLHF
>14|NA|TRBV24-1|TRBJ2-1|few
TGTGCCACCAGTGACCCCCTAAGCTTAGATGAGCAGTTCTTC
CATSDPLSLDEQFF
>15|TRBD1|TRBV5-1|TRBJ1-1|NA
TGCGCCAGCAGCTCGACGGGACAGGGGGTCACTGAAGCTTTCTTT
CASSSTGQGVTEAFF
>16|TRBD2|TRBV3-1/TRBV3-2|TRBJ2-7|many
TGTGCCAGCAGCCAAGACCTGGCGGGGGGATCCTACGAGCAGTACTTC
CASSQDLAGGSYEQYF
>14|NA|TRBV5-1|TRBJ2-4|NA
TGCGCCAGCAGCTTGACAGGACAGACAAACATTCAGTACTTC
CASSLTGQTNIQYF
>16|NA|TRBV5-4|TRBJ2-3|once
TGTGCCAGCAGCCCAGGACAGCCCGGGCGAGTAGATACGCAGTATTTT
CASSPGQPGRVDTQYF
>14|NA|TRBV6-6|TRBJ1-1|few
TGTGCCAGCAGTTACTCGGGCAGGGCCACTGAAGCTTTCTTT
CASSYSGRATEAFF
>16|TRBD1|TRBV7-3|TRBJ2-2|NA
TGTGCCAGCAGCTTAACGGGACAGGGGGCGCCCGGGGAGCTGTTTTTT
CASSLTGQGAPGELFF
>13|TRBD1|TRBV5-6|TRBJ2-7|NA
TGTGCCAGCAGCCAGATGACAGGGCACGAGCAGTACTTC
CASSQMTGHEQYF
>16|NA|TRBV19|TRBJ2-7|NA
TGTGCCAGTAGTATGAAGCCGGTGATCCACGGCTACGAGCAGTACTTC
CASSMKPVIHGYEQYF
>15|TRBD1|TRBV5-4|TRBJ2-2|NA
TGTGCCAGCAGCGAGGACAGGGGTGACACCGGGGAGCTGTTTTTT
CASSEDRGDTGELFF
>18|TRBD1|TRBV18|TRBJ2-7|NA
TGTGCCAGCTCACCGGCAGGGACAGGGAATAAAGTAAGGAACGAGCAGTACTTC
CASSPAGTGNKVRNEQYF
>14|NA|TRBV10-2|TRBJ1-2|many
TGCGCCAGCAGTGACGGACAGACCAGGCGTGGCTACACCTTC
CASSDGQTRRGYTF
>18|NA|TRBV19|TRBJ2-3|NA
TGTGCCAGTAGTACCCAATTCGCCAGGGGTACGTCCACAGATACGCAGTATTTT
CASSTQFARGTSTDTQYF
>18|NA|TRBV11-3|TRBJ1-2|NA
TGTGCCAGCAGCTTAATTGGGCCAGCTTGGCGGGGCAACTATGGCTACACCTTC
CASSLIGPAWRGNYGYTF